This T cell receptor (beta chain) was captured by sequencing in a study of technical replicates of blood from a few donors. Clones were read by immunoSEQ multiplex PCR, and TCRdb kept only the in-frame ones, dropping some. Among tens of thousands of clones listed, over 85% were seen once. Germline assignment: CDR1 SGHNT and CDR2 YYREEE (reference sequence). CDR3 length: 17 residues. Between the trimmed V and J ends, which lost 4 bases and 0 bases, there was a span of 19 bases. Sequenced input: T cells isolated from PBMCs. The chain is built from TRBV5-4 and TRBJ2-5; D might be TRBD2 (6 bases). The TCR originated in a human donor in good health. DNA of the CDR3: TGTGCCAGCAGCCAGCTAGCGCGGGATAGGTACCAAGAGACCCAGTACTTC. Protein product: CASSQLARDRYQETQYF.